A selection of T cell receptor beta chains follows, all from one sample in a study of identical twins. TCRdb re-called the 5' RACE reads with MiXCR, one entry per CDR3 protein. The sample shows around 550,000 distinct CDR3 sequences, nearly 15% of them seen only once. The same sample was also studied in work on yellow fever vaccine responses in identical twins.

Sequenced input: CD4+ T cells sorted from blood. The receptors shown here come from a woman aged 18-35 years in good health. Both conserved end residues are part of each CDR3. The D gene is left open where the match is weak. Expanded clones are given a class, and other clones once, few, many or no size at all.

d_call	v_call	clone_size	j_call	cdr3_length	cdr3_aa	cdr3_nt
TRBD2	TRBV11-1	.	TRBJ2-3	19	CASRATGTSGRRITDTQYF	TGTGCCAGCAGGGCTACCGGGACTAGCGGGAGGCGGATCACAGATACGCAGTATTTT
TRBD1	TRBV27	few	TRBJ2-7	15	CASSSTGTGFHEQYF	TGTGCCAGCAGTTCAACCGGGACAGGTTTCCACGAGCAGTACTTC
.	TRBV24-1	many	TRBJ1-2	11	CATSDLEGYTF	TGTGCCACCAGTGACCTGGAGGGCTACACCTTC
TRBD2	TRBV12-3/TRBV12-4	few	TRBJ2-1	15	CASSRAGGRYNEQFF	TGTGCCAGCAGCCGAGCGGGGGGTCGGTACAATGAGCAGTTCTTC
.	TRBV20-1	few	TRBJ1-2	12	CSAAGGADGYTF	TGCAGTGCCGCCGGGGGGGCGGATGGCTACACCTTC
TRBD1	TRBV11-2	.	TRBJ2-1	21	CASSRGQGSLKHLFTNNEQSF	TGTGCCAGCAGCCGTGGACAGGGTAGCTTAAAGCATCTGTTTACGAACAATGAGCAGTCCTTC
.	TRBV12-3/TRBV12-4	many	TRBJ1-6	15	CASRGPGTTGSPLHF	TGTGCCAGCAGAGGGCCGGGAACAACAGGTTCACCCCTCCACTTT
.	TRBV4-1	.	TRBJ2-7	15	CASSQVEGPQYEQYF	TGCGCCAGCAGCCAAGTTGAGGGTCCCCAATACGAGCAGTACTTC
.	TRBV4-1	.	TRBJ2-3	15	CASSQEKTSGDTQYF	TGCGCCAGCAGCCAAGAGAAGACCTCGGGCGATACGCAGTATTTT
.	TRBV10-3	few	TRBJ1-1	13	CAVIKEVNTEAFF	TGTGCCGTCATCAAGGAGGTGAACACTGAAGCTTTCTTT
.	TRBV28	few	TRBJ2-5	15	CASSTPLAPQETQYF	TGTGCCAGCAGTACCCCATTAGCGCCTCAAGAGACCCAGTACTTC
.	TRBV10-2	few	TRBJ2-7	13	CASSERAAYEQYF	TGCGCCAGCAGTGAGCGGGCTGCCTACGAGCAGTACTTC
.	TRBV7-2	few	TRBJ2-7	17	CASSSVVSVGRSRQQYF	TGTGCCAGCAGCTCAGTTGTGAGTGTGGGTAGGTCCCGACAGCAGTACTTC
TRBD2	TRBV12-3/TRBV12-4	.	TRBJ2-3	15	CASGTGTSGTDTQYF	TGTGCCAGCGGAACCGGGACTAGCGGGACAGATACGCAGTATTTT
.	TRBV20-1	few	TRBJ1-3	12	CSAREPGNTIYF	TGCAGTGCTAGAGAACCTGGAAACACCATATATTTT
.	TRBV28	few	TRBJ2-7	14	CASRPGGTSGEQYF	TGTGCCAGCAGGCCAGGGGGCACTAGCGGCGAGCAGTACTTC
.	TRBV11-2	.	TRBJ2-1	15	CASSSRTATYNEQFF	TGTGCCAGCAGCTCTCGGACAGCAACCTACAATGAGCAGTTCTTC
TRBD1	TRBV7-3	few	TRBJ2-1	12	CASSPRQGSQFF	TGTGCCAGCAGTCCAAGACAGGGTTCGCAGTTCTTC
.	TRBV4-2	few	TRBJ2-2	14	CASSHVGRTGELFF	TGTGCCAGCAGCCATGTCGGCCGGACCGGGGAGCTGTTTTTT
.	TRBV11-2	few	TRBJ1-1	13	CASSLWLDTEAFF	TGTGCCAGCAGCTTATGGTTGGACACTGAAGCTTTCTTT
TRBD2	TRBV19	few	TRBJ2-5	15	CASTQMGLAGETQYF	TGTGCCAGTACCCAGATGGGACTAGCGGGAGAGACCCAGTACTTC
TRBD2	TRBV15	few	TRBJ2-5	16	CATSRRGLAGEETQYF	TGTGCCACCAGCAGGAGAGGACTAGCGGGAGAAGAGACCCAGTACTTC
.	TRBV10-3	.	TRBJ2-1	14	CASTQRLVDDEQFF	TGTGCCAGCACCCAGAGGCTAGTTGACGATGAGCAGTTCTTC
.	TRBV20-1	.	TRBJ2-5	14	CSAKTGGPQETQYF	TGCAGTGCAAAGACGGGGGGCCCTCAAGAGACCCAGTACTTC
TRBD2	TRBV5-1	.	TRBJ2-2	15	CASSVLAGVPGELFF	TGCGCCAGCAGCGTACTAGCGGGAGTTCCCGGGGAGCTGTTTTTT
.	TRBV5-1	many	TRBJ2-1	11	CASSLFNEQFF	TGTGCCAGCAGCTTATTCAATGAGCAGTTCTTC
.	TRBV24-1	few	TRBJ2-5	13	CATSDWGKETQYF	TGTGCCACCAGTGATTGGGGGAAGGAGACCCAGTACTTC
TRBD1	TRBV4-1	many	TRBJ2-3	14	CASSLGQGVDTQYF	TGCGCCAGCAGCCTCGGACAGGGAGTAGATACGCAGTATTTT
TRBD1	TRBV5-1	.	TRBJ1-6	17	CASSLAGTETYNSPLHF	TGCGCCAGCAGCTTGGCCGGGACAGAAACCTATAATTCACCCCTCCACTTT
TRBD1	TRBV20-1	.	TRBJ1-4	13	CSARGPGNEKLFF	TGCAGTGCCAGGGGGCCGGGTAATGAAAAACTGTTTTTT
.	TRBV15	many	TRBJ1-2	14	CATSSEDGDYGYTF	TGTGCCACCAGCAGTGAGGACGGGGACTATGGCTACACCTTC
TRBD2	TRBV10-1	few	TRBJ2-5	15	CASSAGRASWETQYF	TGCGCCAGCAGTGCCGGGAGGGCCTCGTGGGAGACCCAGTACTTC
.	TRBV5-1	few	TRBJ1-4	14	CASSSRGDNEKLFF	TGCGCCAGCAGCTCCCGGGGCGATAATGAAAAACTGTTTTTT
.	TRBV29-1	.	TRBJ1-4	12	CSVGFLGEKLFF	TGCAGCGTGGGGTTCTTGGGAGAAAAACTGTTTTTT
TRBD1	TRBV7-9	.	TRBJ2-2	16	CASSMTGFTPPGELFF	TGTGCCAGCAGCATGACAGGGTTCACCCCCCCCGGGGAGCTGTTTTTT
.	TRBV3-1	few	TRBJ2-5	16	CASSQGGRGGAKTQYF	TGTGCCAGCAGCCAGGGGGGCAGGGGGGGTGCGAAGACCCAGTACTTC
TRBD2	TRBV6-5	many	TRBJ2-3	12	CASRRGADTQYF	TGTGCCAGCAGGCGGGGGGCAGATACGCAGTATTTT